These 22 T cell receptor beta chains were sequenced from one sample in a study of TIL therapy for anti-PD-1-resistant metastatic lung cancer. The libraries were made with immunoSEQ v3. Repertoires were generated with immunoSEQ multiplex PCR, while TCRdb's copy carries only in-frame clones and drops some. The sample lists about 5,200 clones, 64% occurring once. The time point denotes: pre-treatment sample, taken before nivolumab and TIL therapy. Pleural nodules or supraclavicular lymph nodes made up most of the excised metastases sampled. The source material was tumor tissue, sampled at baseline. The receptor set was obtained from a man between 65 and 85 years old with non-small cell lung cancer.

The rearrangement uses TRBV27 and TRBJ1-1, with 7 bases lining up with TRBD1. This CDR3 has 13 amino acids. V was pared by 3 bases and J by 4 bases, with 2 bases of the junction left unmatched. Looked up from germline, CDR1 is MNHEY and CDR2 is SMNVEV (reference sequence). DNA of the CDR3: TGTGCCAGCAGTTTGAACAGGGGCACTGAAGCTTTCTTT. It encodes CASSLNRGTEAFF.

The V gene is TRBV27, the J gene TRBJ1-5; TRBD1 might be the D (6 bases). V was shortened by 6 bases and J by 1 base, with 10 bases between the two germline ends. Germline V gene lookup returns CDR1 MNHEY and CDR2 SMNVEV (reference sequence). This CDR3 has 14 amino acids. CDR3 bases: TGTGCCAGCAGGTCGGACAGAAGCAATCAGCCCCAGCATTTT. Its protein is CASRSDRSNQPQHF.

This clone was found once. This chain connects TRBV7-9 to TRBJ1-4; 7 positions match TRBD1. The CDR3 runs to 15 residues. Per the germline V gene, CDR1 is SEHNR and CDR2 is FQNEAQ (reference sequence). The ends lost 1 base at V and 8 bases at J; junction bases unmatched: 7. The CDR3 nucleotides are TGTGCCAGCAGCTTAGACAGGGGCGACGAGGAAAAACTGTTTTTT. It specifies CASSLDRGDEEKLFF.

This clone was counted between two and nine times. The chain carries TRBV27 and TRBJ2-7; a weak D match, TRBD2 (5 bases). CDR3 length: 11 residues. The V and J ends lost 5 bases and 4 bases respectively, with 6 bases between them. Germline CDR1 and CDR2: MNHEY and SMNVEV (reference sequence). The CDR3 DNA sequence: TGTGCCAGCAGTCGAGGGTACGAGCAGTACTTC. As protein: CASSRGYEQYF.

The J gene is TRBJ1-5, the V gene TRBV18, with 9 nucleotides matching TRBD1. CDR3 length: 14 residues. V lost 6 bases, J lost 9 bases, and 9 bases stayed unmatched. Germline CDR1 is KGHSH and CDR2 is LQKENI. CDR3 region: CASSQSGQGAPQHF. The DNA of the CDR3 is TGTGCCAGCTCCCAATCGGGACAGGGAGCGCCCCAGCATTTT.

The V and J genes are TRBV30 and TRBJ2-4; a weak D match, TRBD2 (5 bases). V shed 1 base and J shed 0 bases, with 13 bases lying between them. The CDR3 has 16 amino acids. Germline assignment: CDR1 GTSNPN and CDR2 SVGIG (reference sequence). CDR3 residues: CAWSGGVLLAKNIQYF. The DNA for the CDR3 is TGTGCCTGGAGTGGGGGAGTTCTGCTAGCCAAAAACATTCAGTACTTC.

In this sample, this clone is medium-sized. The rearrangement links TRBV19 to TRBJ2-2; D possibly corresponds to TRBD2 (6 bases). This CDR3 has 16 residues. The germline CDR1 and CDR2 sequences are LNHDA and SQIVND (reference sequence). V was trimmed by 7 bases and J by 1 base, leaving 16 bases between them. The CDR3 loop reads CASIGGTTLNTGELFF. The DNA for the CDR3 is TGTGCCAGTATCGGGGGAACCACCTTGAACACCGGGGAGCTGTTTTTT. The full variable domain, rest sourced from reference TRBV19 and TRBJ2-2, is DGGITQSPKYLFRKEGQNVTLSCEQNLNHDAMYWYRQDPGQGLRLIYYSQIVNDFQKGDIAEGYSVSREKKESFPLTVTSAQKNPTAFYLCASIGGTTLNTGELFFGEGSRLTVL.

The genes are TRBV6-4 and TRBJ2-1; maybe TRBD2 (6 bases). Trimming stripped 0 bases from V and 3 bases from J, with 9 bases between. This CDR3 spans 15 amino acids. The germline V gene has CDR1 MRHNA and CDR2 SNTAGT. Written as DNA, the CDR3 is TGTGCCAGCAGTGACTCCCCCGGGAGCTACAATGAGCAGTTCTTC. This translates into CASSDSPGSYNEQFF.

This clone showed up just once. The chain links TRBV5-1 to TRBJ2-5; D gene uncertain. The ends were cut back, 4 bases at V and 5 bases at J, with 18 bases in the middle. The germline gives CDR1 SGHRS, CDR2 YFSETQ. The CDR3 length is 15 residues. CDR3 nucleotides: TGCGCCAGCAGCGATACAGACTCCCCTGCGGAGACCCAGTACTTC. Translating gives CASSDTDSPAETQYF.

This clone was recorded a few times. The chain combines TRBV28 with TRBJ2-7; D perhaps matches TRBD1 (8 bases). Germline CDR1 is MDHEN and CDR2 is SYDVKM. Deletions cut 5 bases from V and 1 base from J, with 18 bases between. The CDR3 runs to 16 residues. CDR3 in amino acids: CASSREQGGVSYEQYF. In nucleotides, the CDR3 is TGTGCCAGCAGTAGAGAACAGGGGGGGGTGTCCTACGAGCAGTACTTC.

This clone was observed a few times. The chain employs TRBV19 and TRBJ1-1, with D tentatively TRBD1 (5 bases). The germline V gene has CDR1 LNHDA and CDR2 SQIVND (reference sequence). The CDR3 contains 17 residues. The germline V and J ends were trimmed by 0 bases and 0 bases, with 14 bases remaining between them. The CDR3 bases are TGTGCCAGTAGTATAGATCCGGCCGGGACGGTGAACACTGAAGCTTTCTTT. This codes for CASSIDPAGTVNTEAFF.

This chain links TRBV2 with TRBJ2-1, with a tentative D call TRBD2 (6 bases). The CDR3 totals 12 residues. V was clipped by 7 bases and J by 14 bases, with 18 bases between them. Germline CDR1 and CDR2: SNHLY and FYNNEI. CDR3 region: CASKYGGGLEFF. DNA for the CDR3: TGTGCCAGCAAATATGGTGGAGGGCTTGAGTTCTTC.

The sample holds a few counts of this clone. The V gene is TRBV29-1, the J gene TRBJ1-5; no clear D. This CDR3 is 13 amino acids long. Trimming removed 6 bases from V and 0 bases from J, with 9 bases in between. The germline V gene has CDR1 SQVTM and CDR2 ANQGSEA. The CDR3 DNA follows: TGCAGCGTCGCCTTGGATAGCAATCAGCCCCAGCATTTT. Its protein is CSVALDSNQPQHF.

This clone has a handful of counts. The chain recombines TRBV30 with TRBJ1-5; D is unclear. Looked up from germline, CDR1 is GTSNPN and CDR2 is SVGIG (reference sequence). This CDR3 is built from 13 residues. The ends were cut back, 2 bases at V and 7 bases at J, with 12 bases in the middle. The CDR3 region is CAWSTAQEQPQHF. The CDR3 DNA is TGTGCCTGGAGTACAGCCCAGGAGCAGCCCCAGCATTTT.

The J gene is TRBJ1-1, the V gene TRBV11-1; perhaps TRBD1 as D (6 bases). The germline V and J ends were trimmed by 4 bases and 0 bases, with 12 bases remaining between them. This CDR3 is 15 amino acids long. Germline values: CDR1 SGHAT, CDR2 FQDESV (reference sequence). The CDR3 region has the DNA TGTGCCAGCAGCTCGGCCGGGACATTGAACACTGAAGCTTTCTTT. Protein product: CASSSAGTLNTEAFF.

The V and J genes are TRBV5-1 and TRBJ2-7, with 10 positions matching TRBD1. Germline V gives CDR1 SGHRS, CDR2 YFSETQ. J gave up 4 bases and V 0 bases, and 4 bases lay outside the gene matches. This CDR3 has 15 residues. The chain's CDR3 is CASSLAGQGVYEQYF. As DNA, the CDR3 is TGCGCCAGCAGCTTGGCCGGACAGGGGGTTTACGAGCAGTACTTC.

This chain uses TRBV15 with TRBJ2-1; 8 positions match TRBD1. V was clipped by 5 bases and J by 4 bases; unmatched bases: 4. CDR3 length: 14 residues. Per germline, CDR1 LNHNV and CDR2 YYDKDF (reference sequence). The CDR3 loop is CATSGRTGYNEQFF. CDR3 nucleotides: TGTGCCACCAGCGGCAGGACAGGGTACAATGAGCAGTTCTTC.

The rearrangement joins TRBV28 to TRBJ2-1; D might be TRBD2 (5 bases). Looked up from germline, CDR1 is MDHEN and CDR2 is SYDVKM. CDR3 length: 13 amino acids. Trimming removed 6 bases at V and 9 bases at J, with 15 bases between. The CDR3 nucleotides are TGTGCCAGCAGCCGCGGTGGCGAGGGTGAGCAGTTCTTC. Translating gives CASSRGGEGEQFF. The full variable domain, in which reference TRBV28 and TRBJ2-1 provide the parts outside the CDR3, is DVKVTQSSRYLVKRTGEKVFLECVQDMDHENMFWYRQDPGLGLRLIYFSYDVKMKEKGDIPEGYSVSREKKERFSLILESASTNQTSMYLCASSRGGEGEQFFGPGTRLTVL.

The gene calls are TRBV7-2 and TRBJ1-5, with D maybe TRBD1 (6 bases). This CDR3 region has 14 residues. Looked up from germline, CDR1 is SGHTA and CDR2 is FQGNSA. The ends were cut back, 3 bases at V and 2 bases at J, with 8 bases in the middle. The CDR3 reads CASSLPGGNQPQHF. DNA for the CDR3: TGTGCCAGCAGCTTGCCAGGGGGCAATCAGCCCCAGCATTTT.

This chain uses TRBV7-9 with TRBJ2-3, with D maybe TRBD2 (7 bases). CDR1 and CDR2 (germline): SEHNR, FQNEAQ (reference sequence). V was cut by 2 bases and J by 1 base, with 16 bases left in between. The CDR3 has 17 residues. The CDR3 protein is CASSLLRGGSGTDTQYF. In DNA form, the CDR3 reads TGTGCCAGCAGCTTACTTAGGGGGGGCTCCGGCACAGATACGCAGTATTTT. The whole variable domain, remainder taken from reference TRBV7-9 and TRBJ2-3, is DTGVSQNPRHKITKRGQNVTFRCDPISEHNRLYWYRQTLGQGPEFLTYFQNEAQLEKSRLLSDRFSAERPKGSFSTLEIQRTEQGDSAMYLCASSLLRGGSGTDTQYFGPGTRLTVL.

This sequence joins TRBV5-1 and TRBJ1-1, with D unclear. Trimming shortened V by 1 base and J by 3 bases, and 10 bases separated the two germline ends. CDR3 length: 14 residues. CDR1 and CDR2 (germline): SGHRS, YFSETQ. CDR3 residues: CASSLLGSYTEAFF. The CDR3 DNA reads TGCGCCAGCAGCTTGCTGGGGTCGTACACTGAAGCTTTCTTT.

In this sample, this clone turned up a few times. The chain carries TRBV7-2 and TRBJ1-1; D is unclear. The V end was cut by 1 base, the J end by 0 bases, with 6 bases between. Germline lookup yields CDR1 SGHTA and CDR2 FQGNSA. CDR3 length: 14 amino acids. This CDR3 is CASSLGTLNTEAFF. The CDR3, as DNA: TGTGCCAGCAGCTTAGGGACTCTGAACACTGAAGCTTTCTTT.